This TCR beta chain stems from a study of shared clonotypes between healthy human individuals. Study background: CD4 naive cells filled three plates per donor, CD4 memory three, CD8 naive two and CD8 memory one.

Study-level results: Clonotypes shared by all four sorted-subset donors had higher generation probabilities than non-shared clonotypes.

Per the germline V gene, CDR1 is SGHRS and CDR2 is YFSETQ. Trimming took 3 bases from V and 4 from J; bases not matched to a gene: 8. CDR3 length equals 18 residues. Each cell subset's genomic DNA was divided evenly among several immunoSEQ plates. Approximately 210 ng DNA, around 30,000 T cell genomes, went into each sorted-subset replicate PCR. Some clones are missing from TCRdb's copy, which holds only in-frame ones; the method was immunoSEQ multiplex PCR. The data hold about 1,800,000 clones, with approximately 94% observed a single time. The naive CD8 subset, CD45RO-negative cells positively selected for CCR7, excluded terminally differentiated effector memory CD45RA+ cells. With respect to this clone: Its specificity is unknown.

V is TRBV5-1 and J is TRBJ2-3; 16 bases are shared with TRBD2. The sample consisted of naive CD8+ T cells sorted from blood. The origin of this receptor is a man aged 18 to 30 in good health. The CDR3 spells CASSSGLAGGPLADTQYF. CDR3 bases: TGCGCCAGCAGCTCGGGACTAGCGGGAGGGCCCTTGGCAGATACGCAGTATTTT.